Included here is one TCR beta chain sequence, with context. Its antigen remains unidentified. This record belongs to a study of cytomegalovirus exposure and HLA in healthy donors. Study results and caveats: In the 120 or so validation repertoires, just under 95% of cluster scores exceeded 0, per a later analysis.

The method was immunoSEQ multiplex PCR; TCRdb's version includes in-frame clones alone and lacks a portion of them. The sample shows roughly 120,000 clones, 75% to 90% of them seen only once. The TCR comes from a man younger than 30 in good health and CMV-seropositive. The sample was PBMCs.

Here the CDR3 DNA reads TGCGCCAGCAGCCCTGGTAGGGGCGGGGGCAATGAAAAACTGTTTTTT. Its translation is CASSPGRGGGNEKLFF. The rearrangement links TRBV4-3 to TRBJ1-4; maybe TRBD1 (6 bases). There are 16 residues in the CDR3. Germline V lookup: CDR1 LGHNA, CDR2 YSLEER. Deletions cut 4 bases from V and 5 bases from J, with 17 bases between.